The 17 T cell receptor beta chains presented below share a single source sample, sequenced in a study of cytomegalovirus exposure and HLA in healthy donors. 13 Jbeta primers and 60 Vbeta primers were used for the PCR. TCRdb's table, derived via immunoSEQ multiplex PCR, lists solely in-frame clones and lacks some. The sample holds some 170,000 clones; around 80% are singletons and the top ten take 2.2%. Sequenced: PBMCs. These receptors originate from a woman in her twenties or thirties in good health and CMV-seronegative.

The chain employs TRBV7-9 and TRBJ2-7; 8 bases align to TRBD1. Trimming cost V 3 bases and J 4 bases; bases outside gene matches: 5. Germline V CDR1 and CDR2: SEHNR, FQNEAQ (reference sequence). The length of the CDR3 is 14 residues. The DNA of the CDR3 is TGTGCCAGCAGCTTGAGGACAGGGCTGTACGAGCAGTACTTC. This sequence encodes CASSLRTGLYEQYF. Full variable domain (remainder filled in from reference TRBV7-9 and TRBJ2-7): DTGVSQNPRHKITKRGQNVTFRCDPISEHNRLYWYRQTLGQGPEFLTYFQNEAQLEKSRLLSDRFSAERPKGSFSTLEIQRTEQGDSAMYLCASSLRTGLYEQYFGPGTRLTVT.

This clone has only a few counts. DNA of the CDR3: TGTGCCAGCAGCACCAGCGGGGGGGCCTACAATGAGCAGTTCTTC. Its protein is CASSTSGGAYNEQFF. This rearrangement joins TRBV28 to TRBJ2-1; 10 bases are a match to TRBD2. Germline lookup yields CDR1 MDHEN and CDR2 SYDVKM. The ends lost 6 bases at V and 2 bases at J; junction bases unmatched: 4. The CDR3 runs 15 residues.

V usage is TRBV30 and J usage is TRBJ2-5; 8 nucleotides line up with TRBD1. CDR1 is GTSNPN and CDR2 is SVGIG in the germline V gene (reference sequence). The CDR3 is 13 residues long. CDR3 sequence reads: CAWGQGAGETQYF. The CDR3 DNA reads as TGTGCGTGGGGGCAGGGGGCGGGAGAGACCCAGTACTTC. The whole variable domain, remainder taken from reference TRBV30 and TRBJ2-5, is SQTIHQWPATLVQPVGSPLSLECTVEGTSNPNLYWYRQAAGRGLQLLFYSVGIGQISSEVPQNLSASRPQDRQFILSSKKLLLSDSGFYLCAWGQGAGETQYFGPGTRLLVL.

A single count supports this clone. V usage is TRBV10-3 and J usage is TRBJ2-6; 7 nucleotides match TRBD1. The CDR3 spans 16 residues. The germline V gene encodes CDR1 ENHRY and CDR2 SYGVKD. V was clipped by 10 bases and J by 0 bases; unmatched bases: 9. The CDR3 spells CATSTGTDSGANVLTF. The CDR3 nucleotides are TGTGCCACGTCGACAGGGACCGACTCTGGGGCCAACGTCCTGACTTTC.

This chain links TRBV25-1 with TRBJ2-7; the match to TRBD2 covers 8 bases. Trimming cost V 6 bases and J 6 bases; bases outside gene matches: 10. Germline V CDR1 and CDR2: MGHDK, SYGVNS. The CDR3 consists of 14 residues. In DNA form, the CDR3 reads TGTGCCAGCAGACAGAGCGGGAGATGTTGCGAGCAGTACTTC. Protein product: CASRQSGRCCEQYF.

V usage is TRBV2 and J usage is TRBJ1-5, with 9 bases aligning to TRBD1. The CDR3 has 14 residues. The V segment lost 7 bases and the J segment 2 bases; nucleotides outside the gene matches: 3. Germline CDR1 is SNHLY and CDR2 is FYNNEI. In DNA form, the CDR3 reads TGTGCCAGCATGGGACAGGGCGGCAATCAGCCCCAGCATTTT. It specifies CASMGQGGNQPQHF. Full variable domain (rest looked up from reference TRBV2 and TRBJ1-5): EPEVTQTPSHQVTQMGQEVILRCVPISNHLYFYWYRQILGQKVEFLVSFYNNEISEKSEIFDDQFSVERPDGSNFTLKIRSTKLEDSAMYFCASMGQGGNQPQHFGDGTRLSIL.

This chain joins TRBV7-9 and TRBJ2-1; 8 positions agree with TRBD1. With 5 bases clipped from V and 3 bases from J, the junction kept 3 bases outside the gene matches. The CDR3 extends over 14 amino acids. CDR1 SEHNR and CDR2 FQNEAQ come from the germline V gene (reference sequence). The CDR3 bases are TGTGCCAGCAGCGACGGGACAGGCTACAATGAGCAGTTCTTC. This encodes CASSDGTGYNEQFF.

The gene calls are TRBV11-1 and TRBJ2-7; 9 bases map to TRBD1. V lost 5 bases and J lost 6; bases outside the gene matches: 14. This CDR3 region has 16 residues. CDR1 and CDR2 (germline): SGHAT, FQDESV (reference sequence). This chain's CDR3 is CASSQGRGQGSVEQYF. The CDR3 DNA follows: TGTGCCAGCAGCCAAGGCAGGGGACAGGGTTCGGTCGAGCAGTACTTC.

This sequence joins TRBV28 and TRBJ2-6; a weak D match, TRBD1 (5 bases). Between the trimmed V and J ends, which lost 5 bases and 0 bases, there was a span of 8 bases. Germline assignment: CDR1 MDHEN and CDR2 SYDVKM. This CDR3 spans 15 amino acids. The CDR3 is CASSRQISGANVLTF. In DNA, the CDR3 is TGTGCCAGCAGTCGACAGATCTCTGGGGCCAACGTCCTGACTTTC.

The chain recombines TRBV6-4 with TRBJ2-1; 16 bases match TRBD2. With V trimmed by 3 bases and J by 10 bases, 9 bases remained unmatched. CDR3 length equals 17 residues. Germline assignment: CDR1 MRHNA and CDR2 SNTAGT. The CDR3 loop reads CASSELPGLAGGHEQFF. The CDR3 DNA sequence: TGTGCCAGCAGTGAGCTACCGGGACTAGCGGGGGGGCACGAGCAGTTCTTC.

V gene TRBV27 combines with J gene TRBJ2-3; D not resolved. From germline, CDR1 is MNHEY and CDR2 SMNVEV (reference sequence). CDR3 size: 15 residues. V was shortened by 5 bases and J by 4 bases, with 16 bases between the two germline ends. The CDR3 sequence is CASSPYSTRSDTQYF. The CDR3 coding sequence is TGTGCCAGCAGTCCCTACTCAACTCGGTCAGATACGCAGTATTTT.

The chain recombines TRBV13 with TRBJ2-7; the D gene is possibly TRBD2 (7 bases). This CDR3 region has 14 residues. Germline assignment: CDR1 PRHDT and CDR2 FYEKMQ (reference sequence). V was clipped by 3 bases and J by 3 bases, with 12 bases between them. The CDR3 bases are TGTGCCAGCAGCTTCCGAGCGGGACACTACGAGCAGTACTTC. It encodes CASSFRAGHYEQYF.

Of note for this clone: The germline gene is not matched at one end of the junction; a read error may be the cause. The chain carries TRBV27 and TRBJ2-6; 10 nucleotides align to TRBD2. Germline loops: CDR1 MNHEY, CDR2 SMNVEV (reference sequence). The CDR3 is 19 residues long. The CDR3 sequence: CASSPTLAGVKSGANGLTF. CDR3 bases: TGTGCCAGCAGCCCTACCCTAGCGGGAGTAAAATCTGGGGCCAACGGCCTGACTTTC.

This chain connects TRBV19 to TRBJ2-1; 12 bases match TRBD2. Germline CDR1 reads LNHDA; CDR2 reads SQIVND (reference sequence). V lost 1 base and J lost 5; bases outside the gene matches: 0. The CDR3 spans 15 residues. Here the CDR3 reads CASSIGTSGNNEQFF. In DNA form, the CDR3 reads TGTGCCAGTAGTATAGGGACTAGCGGGAACAATGAGCAGTTCTTC. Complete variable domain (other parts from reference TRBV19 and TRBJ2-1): DGGITQSPKYLFRKEGQNVTLSCEQNLNHDAMYWYRQDPGQGLRLIYYSQIVNDFQKGDIAEGYSVSREKKESFPLTVTSAQKNPTAFYLCASSIGTSGNNEQFFGPGTRLTVL.

This CDR3 reads CASESGGTSQETQYF. In DNA form, the CDR3 reads TGCGCCAGCGAATCAGGGGGCACCAGCCAAGAGACCCAGTACTTC. The V and J genes are TRBV5-1 and TRBJ2-5; 8 bases agree with TRBD1. The CDR3 sequence is 15 residues long. Trimming took 7 bases from V and 1 from J; bases not matched to a gene: 9. The V gene's germline CDR1 is SGHRS and CDR2 YFSETQ.

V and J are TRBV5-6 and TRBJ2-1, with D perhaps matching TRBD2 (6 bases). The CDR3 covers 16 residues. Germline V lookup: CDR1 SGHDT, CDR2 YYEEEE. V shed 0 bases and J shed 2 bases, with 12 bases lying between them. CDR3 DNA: TGTGCCAGCAGCTTGGCGGTTGGAGGGGCCTACAATGAGCAGTTCTTC. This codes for CASSLAVGGAYNEQFF.

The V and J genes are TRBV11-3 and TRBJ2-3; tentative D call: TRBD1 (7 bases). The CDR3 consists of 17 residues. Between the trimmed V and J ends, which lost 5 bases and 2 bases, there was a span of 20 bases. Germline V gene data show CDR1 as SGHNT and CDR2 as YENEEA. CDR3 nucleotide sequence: TGTGCCAGCAGCCCCACGAGGTCCAGGGGGGACACAGATACGCAGTATTTT. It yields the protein CASSPTRSRGDTDTQYF. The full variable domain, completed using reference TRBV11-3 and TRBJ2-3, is EAGVVQSPRYKIIEKKQPVAFWCNPISGHNTLYWYLQNLGQGPELLIRYENEEAVDDSQLPKDRFSAERLKGVDSTLKIQPAELGDSAVYLCASSPTRSRGDTDTQYFGPGTRLTVL.